The 26 T cell receptor beta chains below come from one sample, sequenced in a study of T cells in Graves' hyperthyroidism and ophthalmopathy. Researchers took RNA transcripts and amplified the TCR beta CDR3 regions from them. When the TCR CDR3 underwent first-round RT-PCR, the HTBI primer set was used. MiXCR, run by TCRdb on the multiplex PCR reads, gives a single entry per CDR3 protein. This sample carries hundreds of thousands of distinct CDR3 sequences, 20% to 25% of them seen once, and the ten largest clones take under 35%. The sequenced sample was blood. The source is a young man with Graves' ophthalmopathy.

This clonotype appeared a few times. The chain uses TRBV6-5 and TRBJ2-3; 7 nucleotides agree with TRBD2. The CDR3 covers 18 residues. The ends lost 0 bases at V and 1 base at J; junction bases unmatched: 10. CDR1 is MNHEY, CDR2 SVGAGI, per germline. The CDR3 DNA is TGTGCCAGCAGTTACTCGATGCGCCCTAGCGGACGCACAGATACGCAGTATTTT. Residues: CASSYSMRPSGRTDTQYF.

At least ten counts were recorded for this clonotype. V gene TRBV27 combines with J gene TRBJ2-5; perhaps D is TRBD1 or TRBD2 (5 bases each). The ends were cut back, 6 bases at V and 3 bases at J, with 14 bases in the middle. CDR1 is MNHEY and CDR2 is SMNVEV in the germline V gene (reference sequence). There are 14 residues in the CDR3. CDR3 sequence: CASSSLVGEETQYF. The CDR3 nucleotides read TGTGCCAGCAGCTCTTTAGTGGGGGAAGAGACCCAGTACTTC.

This chain uses TRBV10-3 with TRBJ2-3, with a weak D call TRBD2 (5 bases). Germline loops: CDR1 ENHRY, CDR2 SYGVKD. The CDR3 is 14 amino acids. V was pared by 4 bases and J by 2 bases, with 10 bases between. CDR3 nucleotides: TGTGCCATCAGTGCGAGGGAGCTCACAGATACGCAGTATTTT. It specifies CAISARELTDTQYF.

The chain is built from TRBV20-1 and TRBJ2-7; 15 bases match TRBD2. Germline V lookup: CDR1 DFQATT, CDR2 SNEGSKA (reference sequence). This CDR3 spans 15 amino acids. V trimming: 4 bases; J trimming: 1 base; junction bases outside the gene matches: 2. CDR3 protein: CSAKGLAGGSYEQYF. Here the CDR3 DNA reads TGCAGTGCTAAGGGACTAGCGGGAGGATCCTACGAGCAGTACTTC.

This clonotype was picked up a small number of times. The V and J genes are TRBV3-1 and TRBJ2-5; unclear D gene. This CDR3 comprises 14 residues. The ends were cut back, 1 base at V and 7 bases at J, with 13 bases in the middle. Germline V gene data show CDR1 as LGHDT and CDR2 as YNNKEL (reference sequence). CDR3 nucleotide sequence: TGTGCCAGCAGCCAAGTGCGGATTCAGGCGACCCAGTACTTC. Residues: CASSQVRIQATQYF.

The chain links TRBV7-2 to TRBJ1-5, with D perhaps TRBD1 (6 bases). The CDR3 contains 15 residues. In germline, CDR1 is SGHTA, CDR2 FQGNSA. Deletions cut 5 bases from V and 6 bases from J, with 17 bases between. The CDR3, as DNA: TGTGCCAGCAGCAATACAGGGTCCCCGGGTCAGCCCCAGCATTTT. It specifies CASSNTGSPGQPQHF.

Here the CDR3 reads CSADRNSASTDTQYF. CDR3 nucleotide sequence: TGCAGTGCAGACCGCAATAGCGCCAGCACAGATACGCAGTATTTT. The V gene is TRBV20-1, the J gene TRBJ2-3, with D tentatively TRBD2 (5 bases). With 6 bases removed from V and 0 bases from J, the gap between germline ends came to 16 bases. CDR1 and CDR2 (germline): DFQATT, SNEGSKA (reference sequence). The CDR3 extends over 15 amino acids.

This clonotype has a count of ten or more. This rearrangement joins TRBV11-2 to TRBJ2-1; 10 positions match TRBD2. There are 14 residues in the CDR3. With 7 bases clipped from V and 9 bases from J, the junction kept 9 bases outside the gene matches. The germline V gene encodes CDR1 SGHAT and CDR2 FQNNGV. Here the CDR3 reads CASNPSGSYGEQFF. CDR3 sequence (DNA): TGTGCCAGCAACCCTAGCGGGAGTTACGGTGAGCAGTTCTTC.

This clonotype was picked up a small number of times. The chain uses TRBV6-1 and TRBJ1-1; the D gene is possibly TRBD1 (6 bases). Deletions cut 3 bases from V and 2 bases from J, with 13 bases between. The CDR3 is made up of 15 amino acids. From germline, CDR1 is MNHNS and CDR2 SASEGT. The CDR3 region is CASSDPRTVNTEAFF. DNA of the CDR3: TGTGCCAGCAGTGACCCACGGACAGTTAACACTGAAGCTTTCTTT.

This clonotype was detected a few times. This chain's CDR3 is CSAKDNPNTGELFF. The CDR3 bases are TGCAGTGCAAAGGACAACCCGAACACCGGGGAGCTGTTTTTT. The V call is TRBV20-1, the J call TRBJ2-2; D possibly corresponds to TRBD1 (5 bases). V lost 6 bases to trimming and J lost 0 bases, with 11 bases between them. This CDR3 contains 14 residues. Per the germline V gene, CDR1 is DFQATT and CDR2 is SNEGSKA (reference sequence).

This chain links TRBV5-1 with TRBJ2-7; TRBD1 matches at 9 bases. Looked up from germline, CDR1 is SGHRS and CDR2 is YFSETQ. V lost 4 bases and J lost 0; bases outside the gene matches: 8. There are 16 residues in the CDR3. CDR3 in DNA: TGCGCCAGCAGCCCCGGACAGGGGCCCCTCTCCTACGAGCAGTACTTC. It yields the protein CASSPGQGPLSYEQYF.

This clonotype turned up a few times. The V call is TRBV27, the J call TRBJ2-7; possibly TRBD2 for D (5 bases). Germline V gene data show CDR1 as MNHEY and CDR2 as SMNVEV (reference sequence). This CDR3 is 14 amino acids long. The germline V and J ends were trimmed by 5 bases and 8 bases, with 19 bases remaining between them. CDR3 region: CASSSRDPLGKQYF. The CDR3 nucleotides read TGTGCCAGCAGTAGCCGGGATCCTCTTGGGAAGCAGTACTTC.

This clonotype was counted ten times or more. The CDR3 bases are TGTGCCAGCAGCCGTAGTCACGAGCAGTACTTC. Translating it yields CASSRSHEQYF. This chain uses TRBV3-1 with TRBJ2-7; D remains ambiguous. Trimming removed 4 bases at V and 5 bases at J, with 6 bases between. This CDR3 region has 11 residues. CDR1 and CDR2 (germline): LGHDT, YNNKEL (reference sequence).

The chain joins TRBV10-3 to TRBJ2-1; 8 nucleotides match TRBD1. The J call could be wrong; TRBJ2-7 is a better fit for the DNA end. Germline-derived CDR1 and CDR2 are ENHRY and SYGVKD. The CDR3 extends over 16 amino acids. The CDR3 DNA is TGTGCCATCAGTAGACAGGGGTCTCCCAACTACAATGAGCAGTACTTC. Its translation is CAISRQGSPNYNEQYF.

This clonotype was counted between two and nine times. The chain combines TRBV12-3 or TRBV12-4 with TRBJ2-4; TRBD1 agrees at 8 bases. The V segment lost 4 bases and the J segment 1 base; nucleotides outside the gene matches: 3. This CDR3 is built from 15 residues. CDR3: CASSSRDRAKNIQYF. DNA for the CDR3: TGTGCCAGCAGTTCCAGGGACAGGGCCAAAAACATTCAGTACTTC.

The chain is built from TRBV9 and TRBJ1-1; no firm D call. Germline V gene sequence: CDR1 SGDLS, CDR2 YYNGEE. The CDR3 covers 13 residues. V gave up 4 bases and J gave up 3 bases, with 10 bases separating them. CDR3 coding DNA: TGTGCCAGCAGCCAACTAGGGTACACTGAAGCTTTCTTT. Translation: CASSQLGYTEAFF.

V and J are TRBV29-1 and TRBJ1-2; D gene ambiguous. With 5 bases removed from V and 4 bases from J, the gap between germline ends came to 8 bases. Germline CDR1 SQVTM, CDR2 ANQGSEA. The CDR3 runs to 11 residues. The CDR3 protein is CSVYPGYGYTF. For the CDR3, the DNA is TGCAGCGTTTACCCGGGCTATGGCTACACCTTC.

This clonotype was observed many times. J is TRBJ2-1 and V is TRBV7-2; no reliable D call. Germline loops: CDR1 SGHTA, CDR2 FQGNSA. The length of the CDR3 is 13 residues. The V and J ends lost 0 bases and 6 bases respectively, with 6 bases between them. The CDR3 protein is CASSLASLNEQFF. The CDR3 nucleotides read TGTGCCAGCAGCTTAGCGTCCCTCAATGAGCAGTTCTTC.

This clonotype was recorded a few times. V usage is TRBV5-1 and J usage is TRBJ2-1; 13 nucleotides align to TRBD2. Germline V gene lookup returns CDR1 SGHRS and CDR2 YFSETQ. After removal of 4 bases from V and 7 bases from J, the junction contained 11 bases not matched to a gene. This CDR3 contains 17 residues. CDR3 region: CASSGTPGLAGMNEQFF. CDR3 DNA: TGCGCCAGCAGCGGGACACCGGGACTAGCGGGAATGAATGAGCAGTTCTTC.

Only a few counts were recorded for this clonotype. J is TRBJ2-2 and V is TRBV20-1; 11 positions agree with TRBD2. The CDR3 runs 14 residues. J was trimmed by 6 bases and V by 2 bases; bases with no gene match: 2. The germline CDR1 and CDR2 sequences are DFQATT and SNEGSKA (reference sequence). CDR3 region: CSARPSGRSGELFF. CDR3 bases: TGCAGTGCTAGACCTAGCGGGAGGTCCGGGGAGCTGTTTTTT.

The chain is built from TRBV5-1 and TRBJ1-6, with TRBD1 matching 7 bases. Germline values: CDR1 SGHRS, CDR2 YFSETQ. The CDR3 is made up of 16 amino acids. V was pared by 0 bases and J by 6 bases, with 6 bases of the junction left unmatched. This CDR3 is CASSLDRGGLNSPLHF. The CDR3 nucleotides read TGCGCCAGCAGCTTGGACAGGGGTGGTCTTAATTCACCCCTCCACTTT. Full variable domain (remainder filled in from reference TRBV5-1 and TRBJ1-6): KAGVTQTPRYLIKTRGQQVTLSCSPISGHRSVSWYQQTPGQGLQFLFEYFSETQRNKGNFPGRFSGRQFSNSRSEMNVSTLELGDSALYLCASSLDRGGLNSPLHFGNGTRLTVT.

V usage is TRBV20-1 and J usage is TRBJ2-1; weak D call: TRBD1 (6 bases). V dropped 4 bases and J dropped 6 bases, with 19 bases sitting between them. Germline V gene data show CDR1 as DFQATT and CDR2 as SNEGSKA (reference sequence). The CDR3 length is 15 residues. CDR3 coding DNA: TGCAGTGCTACCGGTCCCAGGGGTGAATCCAATGAGCAGTTCTTC. Its protein product is CSATGPRGESNEQFF.

J is TRBJ2-7 and V is TRBV5-1; D is uncertain. This CDR3 has 12 residues. From germline, CDR1 is SGHRS and CDR2 YFSETQ. V lost 7 bases, J lost 2 bases, and 10 bases lay in between. The CDR3 nucleotides read TGCGCCAGCTCCCCGAGTCCCTACGAGCAGTACTTC. The encoded protein is CASSPSPYEQYF.

The V call is TRBV6-1, the J call TRBJ1-2; D not resolved. Trimming took 1 base from V and 1 from J, leaving 7 bases between them. The CDR3 loop spans 14 amino acids. The V gene's germline CDR1 is MNHNS and CDR2 SASEGT. DNA of the CDR3: TGTGCCAGCAGTGAAGGAGGGCTTAACTATGGCTACACCTTC. Its protein is CASSEGGLNYGYTF.

This clonotype was detected a few times. V and J are TRBV7-2 and TRBJ2-5; TRBD2 agrees at 9 bases. The J call is uncertain, as TRBJ2-1 better fits the DNA end. This CDR3 comprises 16 residues. The germline CDR1 and CDR2 sequences are SGHTA and FQGNSA. CDR3 bases: TGTGCCAGCAGCTCCGAGGCAGCGGGAGGATTGGAGACCCAGTTCTTC. It translates to CASSSEAAGGLETQFF.

This chain connects TRBV27 to TRBJ2-5; D uncertain. Germline CDR1 is MNHEY and CDR2 is SMNVEV (reference sequence). The CDR3 is 13 residues long. Trimming stripped 5 bases from V and 1 base from J, with 8 bases between. The CDR3 region is CASSPITQETQYF. DNA of the CDR3: TGTGCCAGCAGTCCCATAACCCAAGAGACCCAGTACTTC.